This record covers a single T cell receptor (beta chain). This CDR3 is 15 amino acids long. The ends were cut back, 7 bases at V and 2 bases at J, with 14 bases in the middle. Germline V gene lookup returns CDR1 MDHEN and CDR2 SYDVKM. The entry originates in a study of blood T cell repertoires in COVID-19. Study details: The United States, Italy and Spain were the sources of the acute and convalescent COVID-19 samples. The analysed material was cDNA or gDNA that came from T cells, B-cell-depleted T cells, or PBMCs.

Repertoires were generated with immunoSEQ multiplex PCR, while TCRdb's copy carries only in-frame clones and drops some. This sample has approximately 210,000 clones, with about four fifths found just once. Sequencing used peripheral blood. This TCR derives from a woman in her forties or fifties with active or convalescent COVID-19. The chain recombines TRBV28 with TRBJ1-4; D not resolved. In nucleotides, the CDR3 is TGTGCCAGCACCAGAGAGAGGCCTACTAATGAAAAACTGTTTTTT. Protein: CASTRERPTNEKLFF.